Each of the 13 T cell receptor beta chains below was sequenced from the same sample in a study of blood T cell repertoires in COVID-19. Profiling relied on immunoSEQ multiplex PCR, and the TCRdb table lists in-frame clones only, not all of them. The sample records around 260,000 clones, around 90% being singletons. Sequenced material: peripheral blood. The receptor set was obtained from a woman aged 40 to 50 who had recovered from COVID-19.

The chain couples TRBV11-3 to TRBJ1-3; tentatively, D is TRBD1 (5 bases). This CDR3 has 15 amino acids. Germline-derived CDR1 and CDR2 are SGHNT and YENEEA. Deletions cut 5 bases from V and 1 base from J, with 12 bases between. The DNA of the CDR3 is TGTGCCAGCAGCCAAGGCGGGGGATCTGGAAACACCATATATTTT. It codes for CASSQGGGSGNTIYF.

The rearrangement links TRBV4-1 to TRBJ2-1; 8 bases agree with TRBD2. Losses at the gene ends were 3 bases for V and 8 bases for J; bases not matched to a gene: 6. Looked up from germline, CDR1 is MGHRA and CDR2 is YSYEKL. The CDR3 is made up of 14 amino acids. CDR3 in amino acids: CASSQTSAGDEQFF. The CDR3 DNA sequence: TGCGCCAGCAGCCAGACTAGCGCAGGCGATGAGCAGTTCTTC.

V usage is TRBV2 and J usage is TRBJ2-3, with a possible D match to TRBD1 (6 bases). With 6 bases removed from V and 0 bases from J, the gap between germline ends came to 10 bases. This CDR3 region has 14 residues. Germline loops: CDR1 SNHLY, CDR2 FYNNEI. The CDR3 sequence is CASRGTGSTDTQYF. As DNA, the CDR3 is TGTGCCAGCAGAGGCACAGGGAGCACAGATACGCAGTATTTT. The full variable domain, in which reference TRBV2 and TRBJ2-3 provide the parts outside the CDR3, is EPEVTQTPSHQVTQMGQEVILRCVPISNHLYFYWYRQILGQKVEFLVSFYNNEISEKSEIFDDQFSVERPDGSNFTLKIRSTKLEDSAMYFCASRGTGSTDTQYFGPGTRLTVL.

The chain has TRBV7-6 and TRBJ1-1; possibly TRBD1 for D (6 bases). Germline V gives CDR1 SGHVS, CDR2 FNYEAQ. Trimming removed 5 bases from V and 0 bases from J, with 10 bases in between. This CDR3 is built from 14 residues. The CDR3 sequence is CASSGGGMNTEAFF. The CDR3 DNA is TGTGCCAGCAGCGGGGGGGGCATGAACACTGAAGCTTTCTTT.

The chain carries TRBV18 and TRBJ2-3, with D perhaps TRBD2 (6 bases). CDR3 length: 17 residues. Between the trimmed V and J ends, which lost 1 base and 2 bases, there was a span of 16 bases. Germline CDR1 KGHSH, CDR2 LQKENI. The CDR3 nucleotides are TGTGCCAGCTCACCACTGCGGGACCCAACCCTCACAGATACGCAGTATTTT. This codes for CASSPLRDPTLTDTQYF.

This clone was detected once. The V and J genes are TRBV19 and TRBJ2-2; 7 bases line up with TRBD2. CDR3 length: 15 residues. CDR1 is LNHDA, CDR2 SQIVND, per germline (reference sequence). V was clipped by 8 bases and J by 2 bases; unmatched bases: 8. The CDR3 sequence: CASRKSGDNTGELFF. As DNA, the CDR3 is TGTGCCAGTCGAAAGAGCGGGGATAACACCGGGGAGCTGTTTTTT.

The chain combines TRBV5-4 with TRBJ1-5; D gene ambiguous. This CDR3 is built from 13 residues. Germline V gene sequence: CDR1 SGHNT, CDR2 YYREEE (reference sequence). The ends were cut back, 2 bases at V and 3 bases at J, with 6 bases in the middle. The CDR3 sequence: CASSLDYNQPQHF. In nucleotides, the CDR3 is TGTGCCAGCAGCTTAGACTACAATCAGCCCCAGCATTTT.

The chain's CDR3 is CASSLTTKETQYF. For the CDR3, the DNA is TGTGCCAGCAGTTTAACAACAAAGGAGACCCAGTACTTC. The chain uses TRBV27 and TRBJ2-5; no clear D. The CDR3 covers 13 residues. The V end was cut by 2 bases, the J end by 5 bases, with 9 bases between. Germline lookup yields CDR1 MNHEY and CDR2 SMNVEV (reference sequence).

This sequence joins TRBV30 and TRBJ2-5; TRBD1 agrees at 8 bases. Germline V gene data show CDR1 as GTSNPN and CDR2 as SVGIG (reference sequence). V shed 1 base and J 4 bases; nucleotides not matched to a gene: 14. CDR3 length: 17 amino acids. CDR3 in amino acids: CAWSAESGTGHRETQYF. The CDR3 bases are TGTGCCTGGAGTGCCGAATCCGGGACAGGCCACCGAGAGACCCAGTACTTC.

The chain carries TRBV30 and TRBJ2-3; D remains ambiguous. V was clipped by 5 bases and J by 4 bases, with 13 bases between them. Germline values: CDR1 GTSNPN, CDR2 SVGIG (reference sequence). CDR3 size: 13 residues. This CDR3 reads CAWATVFADTQYF. CDR3 bases: TGTGCCTGGGCGACTGTCTTTGCAGATACGCAGTATTTT.

In its sample, this clone was seen once. The chain couples TRBV9 to TRBJ1-2; D unclear. Germline CDR1 and CDR2: SGDLS and YYNGEE. Deletions cut 0 bases from V and 5 bases from J, with 11 bases between. The CDR3 has 14 amino acids. CDR3 sequence reads: CASSVGAEVYGYTF. CDR3 nucleotide sequence: TGTGCCAGCAGCGTAGGCGCGGAAGTTTATGGCTACACCTTC.

This clone appeared a few times. The rearrangement links TRBV7-9 to TRBJ1-1; D unclear. Per germline, CDR1 SEHNR and CDR2 FQNEAQ (reference sequence). There are 15 residues in the CDR3. The ends were cut back, 3 bases at V and 4 bases at J, with 15 bases in the middle. CDR3 bases: TGTGCCAGCAGCTTGGCGGGAGTTGGTGGCACTGAAGCTTTCTTT. It translates to CASSLAGVGGTEAFF.

The chain has TRBV19 and TRBJ2-6; the match to TRBD1 covers 12 bases. The CDR3 contains 17 residues. The junction had 2 bases not matched to a gene; V was cut back by 5 bases and J by 0 bases. Germline V lookup: CDR1 LNHDA, CDR2 SQIVND (reference sequence). The CDR3 region has the DNA TGTGCCAGTAGTTCGGGACAGGGGGCCTCTGGGGCCAACGTCCTGACTTTC. Translation: CASSSGQGASGANVLTF.